The 29 T cell receptor beta chains in this list originate from one sample, sequenced in a study of low-dose radiotherapy and immunotherapy resistance in tumors. Regarding time point: before trial treatment. TRAV- and TRBV-specific primers, spanning alpha and beta chains, primed first-strand cDNA. TCR amplification used around 19 PCR cycles, a constant-region primer and a V-primer adapter. TCRdb ran MiXCR on the reads and lists one entry per CDR3 protein. This table holds about 82,000 distinct CDR3 sequences, 18% found once. The sample was PBMCs, taken before treatment. These receptors were collected from a male donor with prostate cancer.

This clonotype was counted at least ten times. J is TRBJ1-4 and V is TRBV30; D is unclear. The V gene's germline CDR1 is GTSNPN and CDR2 SVGIG (reference sequence). Trimming removed 3 bases from V and 7 bases from J, with 12 bases in between. The CDR3 sequence is 13 residues long. The DNA for the CDR3 is TGTGCCTGGAGACAGCCTTGGGGTGAAAAACTGTTTTTT. Translation gives CAWRQPWGEKLFF.

This clonotype appeared many times. The chain joins TRBV7-2 to TRBJ1-1, with unresolved D. Trimming left V 4 bases short and J 3 bases short, with 15 bases between. The CDR3 is 15 residues long. The germline gives CDR1 SGHTA, CDR2 FQGNSA. The CDR3 sequence is CASSSPEARDTEAFF. DNA of the CDR3: TGTGCCAGCAGCTCGCCAGAGGCTCGAGACACTGAAGCTTTCTTT.

This clonotype was seen many times. This chain connects TRBV5-1 to TRBJ2-7, with 11 bases matching TRBD2. This CDR3 is built from 17 residues. V dropped 4 bases and J dropped 6; count of bases not matched to a gene: 15. Germline V gives CDR1 SGHRS, CDR2 YFSETQ. The CDR3 region is CASSLGLAGFLSSEQYF. CDR3 bases: TGCGCCAGCAGCCTCGGACTAGCGGGCTTCCTTAGTTCCGAGCAGTACTTC. Using reference TRBV5-1 and TRBJ2-7 for the parts outside the CDR3, the full variable domain is KAGVTQTPRYLIKTRGQQVTLSCSPISGHRSVSWYQQTPGQGLQFLFEYFSETQRNKGNFPGRFSGRQFSNSRSEMNVSTLELGDSALYLCASSLGLAGFLSSEQYFGPGTRLTVT.

CDR3 amino acids: CSVLNRDRTYEQYF. The CDR3 nucleotides read TGCAGCGTTCTAAACCGGGACAGGACCTACGAGCAGTACTTC. The chain combines TRBV29-1 with TRBJ2-7; 8 nucleotides line up with TRBD1. V was clipped by 5 bases and J by 2 bases; unmatched bases: 8. The CDR3 has 14 amino acids. Germline V gene data show CDR1 as SQVTM and CDR2 as ANQGSEA.

This clonotype was observed a single time. This may come from a read error, since a much larger clone is one base off. The J gene is TRBJ2-1, the V gene TRBV10-1; 7 nucleotides agree with TRBD2. The CDR3 runs to 20 residues. Germline CDR1 is WNHNN and CDR2 is SYGVQD (reference sequence). CDR3 nucleotides: TGCGCCGGCAGCCGAACCGGGGCTAGCGGAGGCCAGCCGGAAGGAAATGAGCAGTTCTTC. It encodes CAGSRTGASGGQPEGNEQFF.

This clonotype has at least ten counts. The V gene is TRBV28, the J gene TRBJ2-1; 11 bases are shared with TRBD2. Germline values: CDR1 MDHEN, CDR2 SYDVKM. The CDR3 is made up of 15 amino acids. V trimming: 3 bases; J trimming: 8 bases; junction bases outside the gene matches: 6. The CDR3 spells CASSFETSGIYEQFF. The CDR3 DNA follows: TGTGCCAGCAGTTTTGAGACTAGCGGGATCTATGAGCAGTTCTTC.

There are many counts of this clonotype. The chain combines TRBV6-5 with TRBJ2-7, with 9 bases fitting TRBD1. Germline trimming cut 6 bases from V and 6 bases from J; bases unmatched to any gene: 3. CDR1 is MNHEY, CDR2 SVGAGI, per germline. There are 12 residues in the CDR3. CDR3 sequence (DNA): TGTGCCAGCAGACGGACAGGGGCCGAGCAGTACTTC. This translates into CASRRTGAEQYF.

In its sample, this clonotype was seen many times. The chain employs TRBV4-3 and TRBJ2-1, with a weak D call TRBD2 (5 bases). V was shortened by 4 bases and J by 4 bases, with 14 bases between the two germline ends. This CDR3 is built from 15 residues. Germline CDR1 LGHNA, CDR2 YSLEER. CDR3 protein: CASSRSGQNYNEQFF. The CDR3 nucleotides read TGCGCCAGCAGCCGGAGCGGTCAGAATTACAATGAGCAGTTCTTC.

V gene TRBV6-1 combines with J gene TRBJ1-5; D unclear. V dropped 6 bases and J dropped 3 bases, with 15 bases sitting between them. CDR1 is MNHNS, CDR2 SASEGT, per germline. The CDR3 has 15 amino acids. For the CDR3, the DNA is TGTGCCAGCAGCCCGAGAAGTTCAGACAATCAGCCCCAGCATTTT. Its protein is CASSPRSSDNQPQHF.

This clonotype was picked up many times. This chain uses TRBV7-8 with TRBJ1-4; the match to TRBD1 covers 7 bases. V lost 1 base to trimming and J lost 0 bases; unmatched junction nucleotides: 2. Germline CDR1 SGHVS, CDR2 FQNEAQ. CDR3 size: 16 residues. In DNA, the CDR3 is TGTGCCAGCAGCTTAGGGGACAGTTCAACTAATGAAAAACTGTTTTTT. As protein: CASSLGDSSTNEKLFF.

This clonotype was counted at least ten times. V is TRBV6-2 or TRBV6-3 and J is TRBJ1-5; weak D call: TRBD1 (5 bases). V lost 6 bases and J lost 7, with 16 bases in between. This CDR3 contains 14 residues. Per germline, CDR1 MNHEY and CDR2 SVGEGT. The CDR3 nucleotides are TGTGCCAGCAGGAAACAGGAGATAAGCCAGCCCCAGCATTTT. This sequence encodes CASRKQEISQPQHF.

This clonotype was seen at least ten times. The chain joins TRBV7-9 to TRBJ1-1; D uncertain. Trimming left V 4 bases short and J 3 bases short, with 15 bases between. This CDR3 spans 15 amino acids. Germline assignment: CDR1 SEHNR and CDR2 FQNEAQ (reference sequence). For the CDR3, the DNA is TGTGCCAGCAGCTCCGTTATTGGGAGGGACACTGAAGCTTTCTTT. Amino acids: CASSSVIGRDTEAFF.

In this sample, this clonotype turned up many times. The chain is built from TRBV7-2 and TRBJ2-1, with D maybe TRBD2 (5 bases). The CDR3 covers 15 residues. The germline V gene has CDR1 SGHTA and CDR2 FQGNSA. V was pared by 4 bases and J by 8 bases, with 18 bases between. CDR3 bases: TGTGCCAGCAGCTCTCAAACGGGGAAGGTGGATGAGCAGTTCTTC. Its protein is CASSSQTGKVDEQFF. Full variable domain (rest looked up from reference TRBV7-2 and TRBJ2-1): GAGVSQSPSNKVTEKGKDVELRCDPISGHTALYWYRQSLGQGLEFLIYFQGNSAPDKSGLPSDRFSAERTGGSVSTLTIQRTQQEDSAVYLCASSSQTGKVDEQFFGPGTRLTVL.

This clonotype occurred many times. The genes are TRBV11-1 and TRBJ2-3, with 15 bases fitting TRBD2. V shed 5 bases and J 2 bases; nucleotides not matched to a gene: 5. This CDR3 spans 17 amino acids. From germline, CDR1 is SGHAT and CDR2 FQDESV (reference sequence). This CDR3 reads CASSPGTSGGNTDTQYF. CDR3 coding DNA: TGTGCCAGCAGCCCAGGGACTAGCGGGGGGAACACAGATACGCAGTATTTT.

This clonotype occurred a few times. The chain employs TRBV4-1 and TRBJ2-3; D assignment may be TRBD1 or TRBD2 (6 bases each). CDR1 MGHRA and CDR2 YSYEKL come from the germline V gene. V lost 0 bases, J lost 4 bases, and 17 bases lay in between. The CDR3 covers 17 residues. CDR3 bases: TGCGCCAGCAGCCAAGATTCGTGGGGGGCCGTCCCAGATACGCAGTATTTT. Its protein is CASSQDSWGAVPDTQYF.

This clonotype has only a few counts. The chain joins TRBV28 to TRBJ2-1, with 13 bases matching TRBD2. There are 16 residues in the CDR3. Germline trimming cut 5 bases from V and 4 bases from J; bases unmatched to any gene: 5. CDR1 is MDHEN and CDR2 is SYDVKM in the germline V gene. The CDR3 here is CASSELAGGEYNEQFF. DNA of the CDR3: TGTGCCAGCAGTGAACTAGCGGGGGGGGAATACAATGAGCAGTTCTTC.

This clonotype was detected ten times or more. The gene calls are TRBV30 and TRBJ1-2, with D perhaps TRBD1 (6 bases). The CDR3 spans 13 residues. The germline V gene encodes CDR1 GTSNPN and CDR2 SVGIG (reference sequence). The germline V and J ends were trimmed by 2 bases and 4 bases, with 11 bases remaining between them. CDR3 loop: CAWSKQGLYGYTF. DNA of the CDR3: TGTGCCTGGAGTAAACAGGGTCTCTATGGCTACACCTTC.

This clonotype has at least ten counts. V and J are TRBV2 and TRBJ2-3; D may correspond to TRBD1 or TRBD2 (5 bases each). Trimming shortened V by 3 bases and J by 5 bases, and 18 bases separated the two germline ends. Germline CDR1 SNHLY, CDR2 FYNNEI. The CDR3 consists of 16 residues. CDR3 sequence reads: CASSDHRTSTGDTQYF. The CDR3, as DNA: TGTGCCAGCAGTGACCACAGGACTTCAACTGGAGATACGCAGTATTTT.

This clonotype has a count of ten or more. J is TRBJ2-3 and V is TRBV9; D possibly corresponds to TRBD2 (6 bases). CDR3 length equals 15 residues. Trimming removed 3 bases at V and 0 bases at J, with 11 bases between. Per germline, CDR1 SGDLS and CDR2 YYNGEE. The CDR3 is CASSDRDSSTDTQYF. The CDR3 bases are TGTGCCAGCAGCGACCGGGACTCAAGCACAGATACGCAGTATTTT.

This clonotype was detected many times. The chain carries TRBV10-3 and TRBJ1-5, with TRBD1 as a possible D gene (6 bases). CDR1 ENHRY and CDR2 SYGVKD come from the germline V gene. CDR3 size: 13 residues. The V end lost 8 bases, the J end lost 0 bases, and 8 bases lay between the germline ends. The CDR3 DNA is TGTGCCATCCGGACAGATAGCAATCAGCCCCAGCATTTT. Its protein product is CAIRTDSNQPQHF.

This clonotype was counted ten times or more. The J gene is TRBJ1-1, the V gene TRBV28; TRBD1 agrees at 9 bases. The CDR3 runs to 14 residues. Germline values: CDR1 MDHEN, CDR2 SYDVKM. J gave up 5 bases and V 4 bases, and 5 bases lay outside the gene matches. CDR3 protein: CASSSQGAKTEAFF. The CDR3 DNA follows: TGTGCCAGCAGTTCACAGGGGGCGAAAACTGAAGCTTTCTTT. The full variable domain, rest sourced from reference TRBV28 and TRBJ1-1, is DVKVTQSSRYLVKRTGEKVFLECVQDMDHENMFWYRQDPGLGLRLIYFSYDVKMKEKGDIPEGYSVSREKKERFSLILESASTNQTSMYLCASSSQGAKTEAFFGQGTRLTVV.

This clonotype was counted many times. V gene TRBV5-4 combines with J gene TRBJ2-7; TRBD2 matches at 15 bases. CDR1 SGHNT and CDR2 YYREEE come from the germline V gene (reference sequence). Germline trimming cut 0 bases from V and 7 bases from J; bases unmatched to any gene: 5. This CDR3 has 16 residues. The CDR3: CASSLDGLAGGQEQYF. As DNA, the CDR3 is TGTGCCAGCAGCTTGGATGGACTAGCGGGGGGGCAAGAGCAGTACTTC.

The table lists this clonotype with many counts. V gene TRBV20-1 combines with J gene TRBJ2-1, with a possible D match to TRBD2 (6 bases). CDR1 and CDR2 from the germline V gene are DFQATT and SNEGSKA (reference sequence). The germline V and J ends were trimmed by 6 bases and 6 bases, with 21 bases remaining between them. This CDR3 spans 15 amino acids. Here the CDR3 reads CSAREGLSIGNEQFF. The CDR3, as DNA: TGCAGTGCCCGTGAGGGACTCTCAATTGGCAATGAGCAGTTCTTC.

This clonotype was recorded at least ten times. The J gene is TRBJ2-5, the V gene TRBV6-1; perhaps TRBD2 as D (6 bases). CDR1 MNHNS and CDR2 SASEGT come from the germline V gene. CDR3 size: 13 residues. Trimming pared 7 bases from V and 2 bases from J, leaving 11 bases between. The CDR3 loop is CASIAGYQETQYF. CDR3 sequence (DNA): TGTGCCAGCATTGCGGGATATCAAGAGACCCAGTACTTC.

This clonotype was counted at least ten times. J is TRBJ2-3 and V is TRBV12-3 or TRBV12-4; TRBD2 matches 9 bases. The length of the CDR3 is 16 residues. J was trimmed by 2 bases and V by 6 bases; bases with no gene match: 9. DNA of the CDR3: TGTGCCAGCAGATCAAATATAGCGGGAGCCACAGATACGCAGTATTTT. This encodes CASRSNIAGATDTQYF.

This clonotype has just a few counts. V usage is TRBV19 and J usage is TRBJ2-6; 12 nucleotides align to TRBD1. Germline values: CDR1 LNHDA, CDR2 SQIVND (reference sequence). V was clipped by 5 bases and J by 2 bases; unmatched bases: 4. This CDR3 is built from 17 residues. In DNA, the CDR3 is TGTGCCAGTAGTCCAGGGACAGGGGGCACTGGGGCCAACGTCCTGACTTTC. It is translated as CASSPGTGGTGANVLTF.

Ten or more counts support this clonotype. The chain recombines TRBV6-1 with TRBJ2-1, with 9 nucleotides matching TRBD1. The J segment lost 7 bases and the V segment lost 4 bases, leaving 11 bases of the junction unmatched. The CDR3 sequence is 16 residues long. Germline V lookup: CDR1 MNHNS, CDR2 SASEGT. This CDR3 is CASSGLPGQGGNEQFF. CDR3 DNA: TGTGCCAGCAGTGGCTTACCGGGACAGGGAGGGAATGAGCAGTTCTTC.

This clonotype was counted a few times. V usage is TRBV4-2 and J usage is TRBJ1-1; D is uncertain. V dropped 0 bases and J dropped 2 bases, with 7 bases sitting between them. The CDR3 has 14 amino acids. CDR1 is LGHNA, CDR2 YNFKEQ, per germline. CDR3 protein: CASSQDERNTEAFF. CDR3 DNA: TGTGCCAGCAGCCAAGATGAGAGAAACACTGAAGCTTTCTTT.

This clonotype appeared many times. The rearrangement joins TRBV12-3 or TRBV12-4 to TRBJ2-7; D is possibly TRBD1 (5 bases). The CDR3 extends over 14 amino acids. The ends were cut back, 0 bases at V and 12 bases at J, with 18 bases in the middle. CDR3 sequence reads: CASSLALLGQKPYF. The CDR3 DNA reads as TGTGCCAGCAGTTTAGCGCTTTTGGGGCAGAAACCGTACTTC.